The sequence of this T cell receptor (beta chain) was determined in a study of T cells after yellow fever vaccination. This clonotype was seen a handful of times. In TCRdb, the 5' RACE reads were re-called with MiXCR into one record per CDR3 protein. The sample holds 200,000 to 300,000 distinct CDR3 sequences, approximately 12% seen once. Looked up from germline, CDR1 is SGHTA and CDR2 is FQGNSA. V lost 2 bases and J lost 3, with 8 bases in between. The CDR3 sequence is 14 residues long. The chain joins TRBV7-2 to TRBJ2-4; D is perhaps TRBD1 or TRBD2 (5 bases each). The TCR was taken from a man aged 25-45 years who received the YFV17D yellow fever vaccine. The source was CD4+ T cells sorted from PBMCs, collected 45 days after the yellow fever booster vaccination. CDR3 loop: CASSLRGDKNIQYF. The CDR3 DNA sequence: TGTGCCAGCAGCTTAAGAGGGGACAAAAACATTCAGTACTTC. Full variable domain (missing parts from reference TRBV7-2 and TRBJ2-4): GAGVSQSPSNKVTEKGKDVELRCDPISGHTALYWYRQSLGQGLEFLIYFQGNSAPDKSGLPSDRFSAERTGGSVSTLTIQRTQQEDSAVYLCASSLRGDKNIQYFGAGTRLSVL.